This TCR beta chain was captured by sequencing in a study of identical twins (dated by TCRdb to 2016 to 2017). Context from the whole study: TCR alpha and beta repertoires from monozygotic twins, unrelated adults of various ages and cord blood were deep-sequenced to test whether fetal clonotypes persist. Replicate twin experiments were performed at different times using different library preparation protocols to rule out contamination. The investigation overall reported the following: Out-of-frame TCR alpha sequences shared between twins showed an excess of low generation-probability sequences compared with coincidental sharing between unrelated individuals. Invariant T cells such as MAIT and iNKT could partly confound zero-insertion analyses, although diverse VJ usage argued against such confounding for most clonotypes. Abundant cord blood beta clonotypes had fewer insertions, young adult naive repertoires showed a similar but weaker trend, and memory repertoires showed no such trend. Because the same donors could not be followed over many years, the conclusions depended on cross-sectional statistical analysis. A weaker excess of twin sharing was found in beta out-of-frame sequences because the signal-to-noise ratio was lowered by fewer shared sequences. In monozygotic twins, recombination models systematically underestimated out-of-frame TCR alpha sharing, but the models matched the sharing seen between unrelated individuals.

Every donor in the study was a healthy Caucasian. The twin cohort consisted of three pairs of female monozygotic twins, all aged roughly 18 to 30 years. Peripheral blood mononuclear cells were the source from which RNA for the TCR libraries was isolated. The sample holds a few counts of this clonotype. Which antigen it targets is not known. No per-base quality is available; no much larger clone lies one base away. Between the V and J ends, shortened by 3 bases and 2 bases respectively, the junction contains 15 bases. From the germline V gene (reference sequence), CDR1 is DFQATT and CDR2 is SNEGSKA. Inclusive of the bounding cysteine and phenylalanine, the CDR3 is 15 residues long. The CDR3 DNA has 45 bases and is translated from base 1. The library was generated by 5' RACE. This sample was sequenced with an Illumina HiSeq 2000. Template switching added a universal primer binding site, and the final cDNA carried a unique molecular identifier that allowed TCR cDNA molecules to be counted accurately. Specific primers in the conserved constant-segment region were used to synthesize first-strand cDNA for the TCR alpha and beta chains. Each cDNA library was double barcoded, with a SMART-Mk sample barcode plus Illumina barcodes, to control for contamination. Two successive PCR steps introduced TruSeq adapter sequences along with Illumina sample barcodes. TCR alpha and beta cDNA libraries were sequenced on the Illumina HiSeq platform with custom primers. As for the authors' bioinformatics: Raw reads were processed with MiGEC to extract unique molecular identifiers, and MiXCR was used to determine CDR3 positions. Recombination models were inferred per individual with the repgenHMM and IGoR tools using an EM algorithm. Shared clonotype analysis was performed with the tcR package in R, normalizing sharing by the product of cloneset sizes. Out-of-frame nonproductive sequences were analyzed to study raw recombination free of thymic and clonal selection effects. TCRdb trimmed public reads at Q25 via fastp, called clones via MiXCR and kept in-frame beta chains. Rows matching on CDR3 protein sequence are summarized as one entry with the most common DNA and genes. What appears here as the V and J calls and clone size reflects TCRdb's work, not the paper's. The sample includes approximately 600,000 distinct CDR3 sequences, with roughly 9.9% observed a single time. The top ten hold roughly 3% of the sample.

The sample also formed part of further work on yellow fever vaccine responses in identical twins. Drawing on the second study: The authors reported that the T cell response to vaccination in identical twins appeared partly convergent and partly personalized. In identical twins, the study followed T cell clones that responded to the vaccine with precision.

This TCR came from a woman under 30 in good health. The chain is assembled from TRBV20-1 and TRBJ2-3; the D region possibly corresponds to TRBD2 (5 bases align). Material: PBMCs. CDR3 protein: CSASINGGYTDTQYF. The DNA sequence follows: TGCAGTGCTAGTATTAACGGCGGGTACACAGATACGCAGTATTTT.